The clone carrying this TCR beta chain was seen only a few times. Its target is not known. A single record per CDR3 protein comes from TCRdb applying MiXCR to the reads. The sample lists some 440,000 distinct CDR3 sequences; 31% were seen once. The entry originates in a study of T cell repertoires in cytomegalovirus infection. Background on the study: Public TCR beta signature analysis indicated the presence of both CMV infection and matching HLA type. Study-level points and caveats: Clonotypes of TCR beta that were HLA-C-restricted and CMV-specific dominated the ex vivo response. Cumulative frequency of public TCR beta families picked out carriers of CMV plus the relevant HLA.

The CDR3 has 15 residues. V lost 3 bases and J lost 6, with 15 bases in between. Germline V gene lookup returns CDR1 SNHLY and CDR2 FYNNEI. The chain couples TRBV2 to TRBJ1-5, with no clear D. Material for sequencing was PBMCs. The origin of this receptor is a human donor in good health (CMV status not recorded). Some clones in this sample may be carry-over from other donors' samples. CDR3 amino acids: CASSDQRAVGQPQHF. The CDR3 DNA is TGTGCCAGCAGTGACCAGAGGGCAGTGGGTCAGCCCCAGCATTTT.